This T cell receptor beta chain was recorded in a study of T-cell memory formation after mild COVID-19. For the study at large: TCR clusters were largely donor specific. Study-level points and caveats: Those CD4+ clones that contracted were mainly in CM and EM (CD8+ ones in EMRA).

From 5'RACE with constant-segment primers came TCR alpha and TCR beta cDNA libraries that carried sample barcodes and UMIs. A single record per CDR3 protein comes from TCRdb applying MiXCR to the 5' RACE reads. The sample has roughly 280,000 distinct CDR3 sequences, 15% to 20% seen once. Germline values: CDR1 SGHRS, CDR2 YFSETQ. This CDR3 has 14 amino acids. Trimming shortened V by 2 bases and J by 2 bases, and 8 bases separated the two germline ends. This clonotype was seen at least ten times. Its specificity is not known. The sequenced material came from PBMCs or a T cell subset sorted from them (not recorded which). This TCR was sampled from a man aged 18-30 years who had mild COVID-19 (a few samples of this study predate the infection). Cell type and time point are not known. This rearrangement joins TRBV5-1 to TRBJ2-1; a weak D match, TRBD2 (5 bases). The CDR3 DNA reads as TGCGCCAGCAGCTTTGGGGAGACCTACAATGAGCAGTTCTTC. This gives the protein CASSFGETYNEQFF.